Sequencing of this T cell receptor (beta chain) was carried out in a study of PD-L1 blockade in urothelial cancer (dated by TCRdb to about 2017). General notes on the study: Therapy was started in about 2014 for all patients, and atezolizumab 1,200 mg was administered intravenously every 3 weeks. Blood samples yielded a median of around 150,000 T cells and around 83,000 unique TCRs, with median clonality approximately 0.08. Blood samples were analyzed 3 weeks after the start of treatment (second dose) and 6 weeks after the start of treatment. Pretreatment tumor samples, along with matched peripheral blood collected serially before and after atezolizumab treatment, underwent TCR sequencing. Durable clinical benefit was achieved by nine patients and was not achieved by 20 patients. Whole exome sequencing and RNA sequencing of pretreatment tumors were performed alongside TCR sequencing in the same patients. An ECOG performance status of 0 or 1 was recorded for the patients, and 0 to 3 prior chemotherapy regimens had been received by the patients. Pretreatment blood TCR-seq was available for about 27 patients, at least one posttreatment blood collection was obtained for some 25 patients, and tumor TCR-seq was available for some 25 patients. About 85% of the 29 patients were males with bladder-origin urothelial cancer, and about 60% of the roughly 29 reported a prior smoking history. Durable clinical benefit meant progression-free survival longer than 6 months, and TCR features were also tested against progression-free and overall survival. The study was an exploratory multi-omic analysis of somatic, immune and clinical correlates of response to PD-L1 blockade with atezolizumab in urothelial cancer.

Synthetic TCR analog templates were spiked into each PCR to estimate absolute template abundance from read counts. TCRbeta CDR3 regions were amplified from genomic DNA with bias-controlled V and J gene primers using the immunoSEQ assay. Sequencing of rearranged TCRbeta segments was done at approximately 20X coverage. Per the original workflow: Clustering was used to correct sequencing errors, and CDR3s were annotated against IMGT so that V, D and J genes could be assigned. Only productive TCRbeta rearrangements were used in downstream analyses, excluding out-of-frame or stop-codon sequences. Clonality was computed as one minus Shannon entropy normalized by the log of the number of unique productive sequences. Fisher's exact test with Benjamini-Hochberg correction, using a cutoff of adjusted p below 0.01, was how clones that differed between time points or between blood and tumor were identified. TCRdb obtained this table from immuneACCESS and retained in-frame rearrangements with V and J assigned. These tables miss some clones; where compared with another copy, unresolved V genes account for less than half of the shortfall, and the remainder is unexplained. V, J and clone size reflect that table, while D and trimming were determined from the DNA. For this sample there are approximately 83,000 clones; over 65% appear just once. The ten top clones hold around 8.1% of the sample.

The time point label for this specimen denotes: peripheral blood 6 weeks after treatment start. The cohort included some 30 patients with locally advanced or metastatic urothelial carcinoma who were treated at Memorial Sloan Kettering on a trial protocol. Peripheral blood mononuclear cells were collected pretreatment and during treatment, with between 1 and 8 total time points per patient. The Qiagen DNeasy Blood extraction kit was used to purify genomic DNA from total PBMCs and from tumor samples. Collected pretreatment and during treatment, PBMCs were isolated and stored as previously described. V ends up 2 bases short and J 7 bases short, with an unmatched junction base count of 7. According to the germline V gene, CDR1 reads LGHNA and CDR2 reads YSLEER. The CDR3 numbers 15 residues from cysteine through phenylalanine. CDR3 DNA only is kept here, 45 bases in frame from base 1. A word on this clone: It has no known antigen specificity. Per-base qualities were not stored, and no clone one base away is much larger.

What the authors observed across the whole study: Improved progression-free and overall survival was associated with having pretreatment peripheral blood TCR clonality below the median. Greater expansion of tumor-associated TCR clones in peripheral blood 3 weeks after the start of treatment was observed in patients with durable benefit (n of about 20, p = 0.022). Because of the small sample size (n ≈ 30) and the many exploratory analyses performed, the results are intended to be regarded as hypothesis-generating.

The clonotype originates from a man aged 65-85 years with urothelial cancer. The input for sequencing was PBMCs, taken around atezolizumab (anti-PD-L1) treatment. In this chain, TRBV4-3 is recombined with TRBJ2-7, with 11 bases matching TRBD2. The CDR3 sequence is CASSQIAGGPEEQYF. The nucleotides read TGCGCCAGCAGCCAAATAGCGGGAGGGCCTGAAGAGCAGTACTTC.